This TCR beta chain originates from a study of T cells in Graves' hyperthyroidism and ophthalmopathy. Germline V gene sequence: CDR1 SGHTA, CDR2 FQGTGA. This CDR3 is 17 amino acids long. Trimming cost V 5 bases and J 0 bases; bases outside gene matches: 9. This clonotype was found many times. Antigen specificity is unknown. Regarding the study as a whole: The model forecast ophthalmopathy, anticipating it by a median around 6.5 months before onset.

RNA transcripts gave rise to amplified TCR beta CDR3 regions. In the first-round RT-PCR of the TCR CDR3, the HTBI primer set was used. TCRdb re-called the multiplex PCR reads through MiXCR, storing one row per CDR3 protein. The table has under 400,000 distinct CDR3 sequences, roughly 25% seen once. This rearrangement joins TRBV7-3 to TRBJ2-1; TRBD2 agrees at 8 bases. Sequenced: blood. This receptor was identified in a man between 45 and 60 years old with Graves' hyperthyroidism. The CDR3 region is CASSPLSGTSSYNEQFF. The CDR3 DNA sequence: TGTGCCAGCAGCCCCTTGTCGGGGACTAGCTCCTACAATGAGCAGTTCTTC.